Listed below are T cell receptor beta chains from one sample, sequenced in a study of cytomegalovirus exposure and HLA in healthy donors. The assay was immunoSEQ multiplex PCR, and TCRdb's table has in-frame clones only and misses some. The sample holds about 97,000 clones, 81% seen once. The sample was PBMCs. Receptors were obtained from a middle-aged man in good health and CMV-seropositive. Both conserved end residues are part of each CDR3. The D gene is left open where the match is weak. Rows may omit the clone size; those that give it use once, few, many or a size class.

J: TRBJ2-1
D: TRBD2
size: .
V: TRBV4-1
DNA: TGCGCCAGCAGCCAAGAACTAGCGGGATTGATTGAGCAGTTCTTC
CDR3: CASSQELAGLIEQFF

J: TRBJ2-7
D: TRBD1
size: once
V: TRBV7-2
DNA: TGTGCCAGCAGCCCCGGACAGGGGAAACGGGGGCAGTACTTC
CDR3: CASSPGQGKRGQYF

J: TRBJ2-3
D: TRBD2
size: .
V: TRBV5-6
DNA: TGTGCCAGCAGCACGACTAGCGTAATTTCGGATACGCAGTATTTT
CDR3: CASSTTSVISDTQYF

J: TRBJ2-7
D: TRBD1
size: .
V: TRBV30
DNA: TGTGCCTGGAGTTACGGACAGGGGCTCCACGAGCAGTACTTC
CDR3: CAWSYGQGLHEQYF

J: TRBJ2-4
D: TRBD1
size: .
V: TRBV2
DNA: TGTGCCAGCAGCCGAAGGGGGCTAGCCAAAAACATTCAGTACTTC
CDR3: CASSRRGLAKNIQYF

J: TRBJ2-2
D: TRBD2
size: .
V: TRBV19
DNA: TGTGCCAGTAGTACGGGACTAGCGGGAGGGGTACGGACCGGGGAGCTGTTTTTT
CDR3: CASSTGLAGGVRTGELFF

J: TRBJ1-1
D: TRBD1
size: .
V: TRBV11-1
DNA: TGTGCCAGCAGCTCCCCGAGAGAGGGGGCCTCTGAAGCTTTCTTT
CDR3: CASSSPREGASEAFF

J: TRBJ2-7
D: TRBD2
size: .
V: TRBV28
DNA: TGTGCCAGCAGTCCCCCGGGTAGCGGGGCCTACGAGCAGTACTTC
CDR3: CASSPPGSGAYEQYF

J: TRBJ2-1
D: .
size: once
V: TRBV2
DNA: TGTGCCAGCCTCCACCCGATGAGGGCGGATGAGCAGTTCTTC
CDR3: CASLHPMRADEQFF

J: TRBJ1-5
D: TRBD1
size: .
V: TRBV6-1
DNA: TGTGCCAGCACCTTAAAAGGACAGGGGTATCAGCCCCAGCATTTT
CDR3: CASTLKGQGYQPQHF

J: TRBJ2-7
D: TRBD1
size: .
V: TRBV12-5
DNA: TGTGCTAGTGGTTGGGAATTACTAGGGGGCAGGTATGAAGACTACGAGCAGTACTTC
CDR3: CASGWELLGGRYEDYEQYF

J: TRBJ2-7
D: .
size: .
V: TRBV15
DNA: TGTGCCACCAGCAGTGAACAGGGCTACGAGCAGTACTTC
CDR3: CATSSEQGYEQYF

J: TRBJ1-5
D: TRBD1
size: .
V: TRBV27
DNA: TGTGCCAGCAGAGCCGGGACAGGGGTTAATCAGCCCCAGCATTTT
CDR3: CASRAGTGVNQPQHF

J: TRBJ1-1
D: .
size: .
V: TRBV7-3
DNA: TGTGCCAGCAGCCCCCTGGGGCCGGGGGAGAACACTGAAGCTTTCTTT
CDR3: CASSPLGPGENTEAFF

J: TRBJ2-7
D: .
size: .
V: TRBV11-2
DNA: TGTGCCAGCAGCTCCCTCATGAGACTCTACGAGCAGTACTTC
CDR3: CASSSLMRLYEQYF

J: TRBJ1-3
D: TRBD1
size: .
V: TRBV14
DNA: TGTGCCAGCAGCCACGGGACAGGGCCTGGAAACACCATATATTTT
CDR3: CASSHGTGPGNTIYF

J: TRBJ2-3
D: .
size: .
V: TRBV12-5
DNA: TGTGCTAGTGGCCAAGTCGGAGATACGCAGTATTTT
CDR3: CASGQVGDTQYF

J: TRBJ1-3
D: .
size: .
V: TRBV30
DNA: TGTGCCTGGAGTCCAGGAAACACCATATATTTT
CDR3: CAWSPGNTIYF

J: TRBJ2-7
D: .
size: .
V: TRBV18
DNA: TGTGCCAGCTCACCAGGACGGGACTACGAGCAGTACTTC
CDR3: CASSPGRDYEQYF

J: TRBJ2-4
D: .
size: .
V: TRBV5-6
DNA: TGTGCCAGCAGCTTGATCCAGGAATTAGCCAAAAACATTCAGTACTTC
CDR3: CASSLIQELAKNIQYF

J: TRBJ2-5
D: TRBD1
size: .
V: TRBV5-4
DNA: TGTGCCAGCAGCTGGACAGGAGTACAAGAGACCCAGTACTTC
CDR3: CASSWTGVQETQYF

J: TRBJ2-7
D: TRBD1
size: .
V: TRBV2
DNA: TGTGCCAGTTCCTCGGGACAGAGAGAGAGTGAGCAGTACTTC
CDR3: CASSSGQRESEQYF

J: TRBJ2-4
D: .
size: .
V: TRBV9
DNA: TGTGCCAGCAGCGTTTTCGGAGGGGATAGGGCCAAAAACATTCAGTACTTC
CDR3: CASSVFGGDRAKNIQYF

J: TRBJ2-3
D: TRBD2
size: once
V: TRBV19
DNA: TGTGCCAGTAGTTTCGGGGGGGCCCCAGATACGCAGTATTTT
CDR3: CASSFGGAPDTQYF

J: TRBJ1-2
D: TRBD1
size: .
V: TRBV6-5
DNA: TGTGCCAGCAGTTATCCGGGACAGGGTGGCTACACCTTC
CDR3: CASSYPGQGGYTF

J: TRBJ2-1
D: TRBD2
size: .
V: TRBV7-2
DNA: TGTGCCAGCAGCTCGACTAGCGGGGGGTATGAGCAGTTCTTC
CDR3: CASSSTSGGYEQFF

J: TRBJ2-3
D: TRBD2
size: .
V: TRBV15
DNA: TGTGCCACCAGCACGGAATATGCGGGAGCCACAGATACGCAGTATTTT
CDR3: CATSTEYAGATDTQYF

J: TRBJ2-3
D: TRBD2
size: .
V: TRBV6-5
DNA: TGTGCCAGCAGTTACTCCGGGGGGGGCACAGATACGCAGTATTTT
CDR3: CASSYSGGGTDTQYF

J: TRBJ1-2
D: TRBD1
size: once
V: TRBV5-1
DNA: TGCGCCAGCAGCCAAGGGGGACAGGGGGCTGGTAACTATGGCTACACCTTC
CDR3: CASSQGGQGAGNYGYTF

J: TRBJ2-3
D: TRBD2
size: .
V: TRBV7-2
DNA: TGTGCCAGCAGCCGACGAGCGAGCGGGGGCACAGATACGCAGTATTTT
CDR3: CASSRRASGGTDTQYF

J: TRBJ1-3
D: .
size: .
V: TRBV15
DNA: TGTGCCACCAGCAGGACCCCGACAGCTGGAAACACCATATATTTT
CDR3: CATSRTPTAGNTIYF

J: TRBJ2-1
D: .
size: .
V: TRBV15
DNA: TGTGCCACCAGCCTCGAGGCAACCCTTTACAATGAGCAGTTCTTC
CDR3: CATSLEATLYNEQFF

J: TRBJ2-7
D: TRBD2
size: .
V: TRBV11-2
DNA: TGTGCCAGCAGCTTAGGCGGGGGAAGGACCTACGAGCAGTACTTC
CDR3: CASSLGGGRTYEQYF

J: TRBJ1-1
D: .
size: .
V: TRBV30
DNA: TGTGCCTGGAGTGTACAGGAGCACACTGAAGCTTTCTTT
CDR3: CAWSVQEHTEAFF

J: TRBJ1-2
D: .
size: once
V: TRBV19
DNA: TGTGCCAGTAGTATCGACCGGGACACTGGCTACACCTTC
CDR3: CASSIDRDTGYTF

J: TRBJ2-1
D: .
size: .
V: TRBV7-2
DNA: TGTGCCAGCAGCTCCGGGACACCTCCCAATGAGCAGTTCTTC
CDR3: CASSSGTPPNEQFF

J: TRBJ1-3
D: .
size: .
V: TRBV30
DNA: TGTGCCTGGAACGTCCCGGGCTCTGGAAACACCATATATTTT
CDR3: CAWNVPGSGNTIYF

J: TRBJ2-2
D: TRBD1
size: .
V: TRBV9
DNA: TGTGCCAGCAGCGTCCGGGACAGGAACACCGGGGAGCTGTTTTTT
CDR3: CASSVRDRNTGELFF

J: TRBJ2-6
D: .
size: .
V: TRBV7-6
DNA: TGTGCCAGCAGCTCCCTGACAGTGCGACCCTCTGGGGCCAACGTCCTGATTTTC
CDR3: CASSSLTVRPSGANVLIF

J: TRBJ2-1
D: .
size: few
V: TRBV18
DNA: TGTGCCAGCTCAAGAAACAGGGTTTCCAATGAGCAGTTCTTC
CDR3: CASSRNRVSNEQFF

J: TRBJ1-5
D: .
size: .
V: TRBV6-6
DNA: TGTGCCAGCAGTTACTCGGACAACAGCAATCAGCCCCAGCATTTT
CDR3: CASSYSDNSNQPQHF

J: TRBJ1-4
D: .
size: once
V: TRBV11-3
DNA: TGTGCCAGCAGCTTAGTAAAAGGGGGGGAGGCAACTAATGAAAAACTGTTTTTT
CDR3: CASSLVKGGEATNEKLFF

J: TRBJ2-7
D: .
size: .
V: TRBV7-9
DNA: TGTGCCAGCAGCTCTGGGGCGGGACGGCCCTACGAGCAGTACTTC
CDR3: CASSSGAGRPYEQYF

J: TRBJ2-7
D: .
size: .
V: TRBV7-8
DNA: TGTGCCAGCGTCAGGGGCGAGTTATACGAGCAGTACTTC
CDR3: CASVRGELYEQYF

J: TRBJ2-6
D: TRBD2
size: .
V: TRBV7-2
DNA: TGTGCCAGCAGCTTACAAGGCGGGGGTATTCCTGGGGCCAACGTCCTGACTTTC
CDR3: CASSLQGGGIPGANVLTF

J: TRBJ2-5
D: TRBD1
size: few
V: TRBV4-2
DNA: TGTGCCAGCAGCCGGGGATCCGGGGCCGCCGGGACAGGGGGGGAGACCCAGTACTTC
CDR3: CASSRGSGAAGTGGETQYF

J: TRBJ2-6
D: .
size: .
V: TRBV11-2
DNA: TGTGCCAGCAGCTTATTGGGACTCAGCTCTGGGGCCAACGTCCTGACTTTC
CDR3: CASSLLGLSSGANVLTF

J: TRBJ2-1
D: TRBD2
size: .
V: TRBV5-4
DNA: TGTGCCAGCAGCTTGTTCGGGAGGCCGAATGAGCAGTTCTTC
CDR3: CASSLFGRPNEQFF

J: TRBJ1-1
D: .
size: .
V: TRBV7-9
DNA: TGTGCCAGCAGCGAGGGAGGGGGAGGAGCCACTGAAGCTTTCTTT
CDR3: CASSEGGGGATEAFF

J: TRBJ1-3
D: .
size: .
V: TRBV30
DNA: TGTGCCTGGAGTTTAGGAAACACCATATATTTT
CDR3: CAWSLGNTIYF

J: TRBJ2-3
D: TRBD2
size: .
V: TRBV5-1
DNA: TGCGCCAGCAGCTACAGCGGGAGCGGGGATACGCAGTATTTT
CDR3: CASSYSGSGDTQYF